This TCR beta chain was found in a study of cytomegalovirus exposure and HLA in healthy donors. The CDR3 covers 14 residues. The V end lost 4 bases, the J end lost 1 base, and 10 bases lay between the germline ends. From germline, CDR1 is SEHNR and CDR2 FQNEAQ (reference sequence). This clone came up a few times. Vbeta (60) and Jbeta (13) primers were used in the PCR. Profiling relied on immunoSEQ multiplex PCR, and the TCRdb table lists in-frame clones only, not all of them. This table holds around 130,000 clones, 80% found once. Sequenced: PBMCs. This clonotype was obtained from a man aged 25 to 45 in good health and CMV-seronegative. The chain has TRBV7-9 and TRBJ2-5; D call uncertain. The CDR3 DNA follows: TGTGCCAGCAGCTATCTCGGGTCCCAAGAGACCCAGTACTTC. This gives the protein CASSYLGSQETQYF.